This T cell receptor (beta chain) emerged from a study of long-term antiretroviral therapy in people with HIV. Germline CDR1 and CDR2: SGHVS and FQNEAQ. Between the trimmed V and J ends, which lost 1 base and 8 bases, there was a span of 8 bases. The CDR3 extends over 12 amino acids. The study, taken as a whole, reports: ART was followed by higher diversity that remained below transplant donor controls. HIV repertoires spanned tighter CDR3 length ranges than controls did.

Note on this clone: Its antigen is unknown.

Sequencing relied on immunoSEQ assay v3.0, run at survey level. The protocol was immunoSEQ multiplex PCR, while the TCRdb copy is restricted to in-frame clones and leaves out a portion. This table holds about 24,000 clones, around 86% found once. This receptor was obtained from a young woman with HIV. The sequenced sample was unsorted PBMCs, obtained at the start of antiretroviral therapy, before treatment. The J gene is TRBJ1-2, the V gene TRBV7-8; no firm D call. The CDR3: CASSLDIGGYTF. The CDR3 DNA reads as TGTGCCAGCAGCTTAGATATCGGAGGCTACACCTTC. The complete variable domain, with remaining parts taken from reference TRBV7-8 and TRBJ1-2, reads GAGVSQSPRYKVAKRGQDVALRCDPISGHVSLFWYQQALGQGPEFLTYFQNEAQLDKSGLPSDRFFAERPEGSVSTLKIQRTQQEDSAVYLCASSLDIGGYTFGSGTRLTVV.